The clone carrying this T cell receptor beta chain appeared a few times. Its target is not known. The data belong to a study of CD8 T cells in ankylosing spondylitis. One entry per CDR3 protein results from TCRdb running MiXCR on the 5' RACE reads. The sample lists about 450,000 distinct CDR3 sequences, 25% to 30% occurring once. Overall study findings and caveats: Several highly homologous variants made up a TCR beta motif, and this motif appeared characteristic of ankylosing spondylitis blood.

The CDR3 extends over 10 amino acids. CDR1 and CDR2 from the germline V gene are SQVTM and ANQGSEA. V lost 7 bases and J 8 bases, leaving 11 bases between the germline ends. The sequencing sample was made of blood, either unsorted or a sorted T cell fraction (not recorded which). This sequence was found in a male donor with ankylosing spondylitis. The chain has TRBV29-1 and TRBJ1-2; D is ambiguous. The CDR3 DNA sequence: TGCAGCGCCTGGCTTGAAGGCTACACCTTC. It translates to CSAWLEGYTF.